The next 23 T cell receptor beta chains were all read from a single sample in a study of early T cells in non-severe SARS-CoV-2 infection. TCRdb used MiXCR to reprocess the 5' RACE reads, holding one entry per CDR3 protein. The sample carries some 82,000 distinct CDR3 sequences, 5% to 7% recorded once. Sequencing was carried out using whole blood. The source is an adult who was a healthcare worker with PCR-confirmed SARS-CoV-2 infection or an uninfected control (not recorded which).

This chain links TRBV19 with TRBJ2-1, with 14 nucleotides matching TRBD2. CDR1 is LNHDA and CDR2 is SQIVND in the germline V gene (reference sequence). The J segment lost 9 bases and the V segment lost 3 bases, leaving 4 bases of the junction unmatched. The CDR3 sequence is 15 residues long. CDR3 sequence reads: CASSIKGTSGSEQFF. CDR3 DNA sequence: TGTGCCAGTAGTATTAAAGGGACTAGCGGGAGTGAGCAGTTCTTC.

This clonotype was picked up a small number of times. The rearrangement uses TRBV20-1 and TRBJ2-7, with unresolved D. The CDR3 extends over 12 amino acids. Trimming shortened V by 3 bases and J by 3 bases, and 9 bases separated the two germline ends. CDR1 DFQATT and CDR2 SNEGSKA come from the germline V gene (reference sequence). The CDR3 sequence is CSARDRHYEQYF. CDR3 coding DNA: TGCAGTGCTAGGGACCGGCACTACGAGCAGTACTTC.

Many counts were recorded for this clonotype. The V call is TRBV3-1, the J call TRBJ2-7, with TRBD1 matching over 8 bases. CDR3 length equals 14 residues. Germline CDR1 LGHDT, CDR2 YNNKEL (reference sequence). V shed 4 bases, J shed 5 bases, and the junction held 7 bases outside the gene matches. DNA of the CDR3: TGTGCCAGCAGCCCTCAGGGGGCAGTCGACGAGCAGTACTTC. Amino acid sequence: CASSPQGAVDEQYF.

Notes on this clonotype: The CDR3 carries no conserved terminal phenylalanine or tryptophan, so it likely arises from a read error. V is TRBV2 and J is TRBJ1-1, with D tentatively TRBD1 (5 bases). Germline lookup yields CDR1 SNHLY and CDR2 FYNNEI. CDR3 length: 15 residues. Trimming took off 8 bases at V and 2 bases at J, with 18 bases between the two ends. CDR3 protein: CASSFRGRGNTEAFI. The DNA for the CDR3 is TGTGCCAGCTCCTTCCGGGGCAGAGGAAACACTGAAGCTTTCATT.

The J gene is TRBJ2-3, the V gene TRBV20-1; 8 bases are a match to TRBD1. The V gene end was trimmed by 2 bases and the J gene end by 0 bases; junction bases not matched to a gene: 4. The V gene's germline CDR1 is DFQATT and CDR2 SNEGSKA (reference sequence). This CDR3 region has 15 residues. Here the CDR3 reads CSARPYRGSTDTQYF. CDR3 nucleotide sequence: TGCAGTGCTAGACCTTACAGGGGGAGCACAGATACGCAGTATTTT.

The CDR3 DNA sequence: TGTGCCAGCAGTTACGGACAGGGGAGAGGTGAAAAACTGTTTTTT. Translated: CASSYGQGRGEKLFF. V gene TRBV7-6 combines with J gene TRBJ1-4; 9 nucleotides line up with TRBD1. V gave up 6 bases and J gave up 7 bases; unmatched junction bases: 9. The length of the CDR3 is 15 residues. Per germline, CDR1 SGHVS and CDR2 FNYEAQ.

This clonotype was detected ten times or more. The chain is built from TRBV6-1 and TRBJ1-5; D is unresolved. Trimming removed 4 bases from V and 9 bases from J, with 13 bases in between. This CDR3 is built from 13 residues. CDR1 MNHNS and CDR2 SASEGT come from the germline V gene. The CDR3 reads CASSGLLAGPQHF. The CDR3 DNA is TGTGCCAGCAGTGGACTCTTAGCGGGGCCCCAGCATTTT.

This clonotype appeared many times. This chain uses TRBV20-1 with TRBJ2-7; D is possibly TRBD1 (5 bases). Deletions cut 3 bases from V and 2 bases from J, with 8 bases between. Per the germline V gene, CDR1 is DFQATT and CDR2 is SNEGSKA (reference sequence). The CDR3 length is 12 residues. DNA for the CDR3: TGCAGTGCTAGGGGGCCTACCTACGAGCAGTACTTC. Amino acid sequence: CSARGPTYEQYF.

DNA of the CDR3: TGTGCCAGTAGTATATCCTTAAATGAGCAGTTCTTC. Translating it yields CASSISLNEQFF. The V call is TRBV19, the J call TRBJ2-1; D not certain. The CDR3 is 12 amino acids. The V and J ends lost 2 bases and 7 bases respectively, with 6 bases between them. Germline-derived CDR1 and CDR2 are LNHDA and SQIVND (reference sequence).

At least ten counts were recorded for this clonotype. The V gene is TRBV6-5, the J gene TRBJ1-6; weak D call: TRBD1 (5 bases). V lost 2 bases and J 7 bases, leaving 12 bases between the germline ends. CDR1 is MNHEY and CDR2 is SVGAGI in the germline V gene. CDR3 size: 15 residues. The CDR3 DNA is TGTGCCAGCAGTTACGGGGCAGCTATAAATTCACCCCTCCACTTT. It is translated as CASSYGAAINSPLHF.

This clonotype came up many times. V is TRBV11-2 and J is TRBJ2-3; D unclear. V was trimmed by 1 base and J by 3 bases, leaving 5 bases between them. The CDR3 has 13 amino acids. Germline CDR1 reads SGHAT; CDR2 reads FQNNGV. For the CDR3, the DNA is TGTGCCAGCAGCTTAGTTCGTACAGATACGCAGTATTTT. As protein: CASSLVRTDTQYF.

This clonotype showed up many times. V and J are TRBV12-3 or TRBV12-4 and TRBJ1-6; possibly TRBD1 for D (5 bases). This CDR3 has 15 amino acids. Trimming shortened V by 7 bases and J by 0 bases, and 10 bases separated the two germline ends. DNA of the CDR3: TGTGCCAGCACCCCGACAGACTCCTATAATTCACCCCTCCACTTT. It codes for CASTPTDSYNSPLHF.

This clonotype was observed at least ten times. The chain recombines TRBV5-1 with TRBJ1-2, with D unclear. V was pared by 0 bases and J by 3 bases, with 18 bases between. The germline V gene has CDR1 SGHRS and CDR2 YFSETQ. The CDR3 consists of 17 residues. The CDR3 here is CASSLAIGNREDYGYTF. The CDR3 DNA follows: TGCGCCAGCAGCTTGGCCATTGGGAATCGGGAAGACTATGGCTACACCTTC.

This clonotype turned up a few times. This chain joins TRBV6-5 and TRBJ2-1, with D possibly being TRBD2 (6 bases). This CDR3 has 13 amino acids. V lost 7 bases and J 6 bases, leaving 13 bases between the germline ends. Germline values: CDR1 MNHEY, CDR2 SVGAGI. CDR3 protein: CASKLGGSNEQFF. DNA of the CDR3: TGTGCCAGCAAGCTCGGGGGTAGCAATGAGCAGTTCTTC.

The chain employs TRBV7-9 and TRBJ2-1; no reliable D call. V was pared by 0 bases and J by 5 bases, with 11 bases between. The CDR3 consists of 15 residues. Germline loops: CDR1 SEHNR, CDR2 FQNEAQ (reference sequence). Here the CDR3 DNA reads TGTGCCAGCAGCTTAGCGCAAAAGCGCCACAATGAGCAGTTCTTC. It specifies CASSLAQKRHNEQFF.

This chain links TRBV29-1 with TRBJ2-3, with a tentative D call TRBD1 (5 bases). Germline assignment: CDR1 SQVTM and CDR2 ANQGSEA. The CDR3 totals 12 residues. Trimming removed 4 bases from V and 6 bases from J, with 11 bases in between. CDR3 DNA sequence: TGCAGCGTTGTAGTAGGGGCCGATACGCAGTATTTT. Its protein product is CSVVVGADTQYF.

This clonotype was seen repeatedly, ten times or more. This chain links TRBV10-3 with TRBJ2-7, with TRBD1 matching over 8 bases. The CDR3 extends over 12 amino acids. Unmatched junction bases numbered 4, after V lost 5 bases and J lost 7 bases. CDR1 and CDR2 (germline): ENHRY, SYGVKD. Here the CDR3 DNA reads TGTGCCATCAGTCAGGGGGCCGGAGAGCAGTACTTC. Encoded protein: CAISQGAGEQYF.

This clonotype was seen ten or more times. The chain recombines TRBV4-3 with TRBJ2-7, with TRBD2 matching over 9 bases. CDR3 length equals 16 residues. Germline trimming cut 0 bases from V and 4 bases from J; bases unmatched to any gene: 7. CDR1 LGHNA and CDR2 YSLEER come from the germline V gene. CDR3 in amino acids: CASSQELREGWYEQYF. CDR3 sequence (DNA): TGCGCCAGCAGCCAAGAATTGCGGGAGGGCTGGTACGAGCAGTACTTC.

The rearrangement uses TRBV4-3 and TRBJ2-7; TRBD1 agrees at 8 bases. Looked up from germline, CDR1 is LGHNA and CDR2 is YSLEER. The CDR3 loop spans 17 amino acids. J gave up 2 bases and V 0 bases, and 9 bases lay outside the gene matches. The CDR3, as DNA: TGCGCCAGCAGCCAAGATTACAGGGACAGGATACCCTACGAGCAGTACTTC. Encoded protein: CASSQDYRDRIPYEQYF.

The chain links TRBV18 to TRBJ2-7; the match to TRBD1 covers 8 bases. V shed 4 bases and J 9 bases; nucleotides not matched to a gene: 8. CDR1 KGHSH and CDR2 LQKENI come from the germline V gene. This CDR3 spans 13 amino acids. The CDR3 region is CASSLPQGAVQYF. The CDR3 DNA is TGTGCCAGCTCACTACCGCAGGGGGCTGTGCAGTACTTC.

DNA of the CDR3: TGTGCCAGCAGGAAACAGGGTAATTCACCCCTCCACTTT. Translating it yields CASRKQGNSPLHF. The chain combines TRBV25-1 with TRBJ1-6; a possible D gene is TRBD1 (6 bases). V was shortened by 6 bases and J by 6 bases, with 9 bases between the two germline ends. The CDR3 loop spans 13 amino acids. The germline V gene encodes CDR1 MGHDK and CDR2 SYGVNS.

This clonotype was detected ten times or more. The V and J genes are TRBV6-4 and TRBJ2-4; maybe TRBD1 (6 bases). Germline values: CDR1 MRHNA, CDR2 SNTAGT. V gave up 3 bases and J gave up 9 bases, with 12 bases separating them. This CDR3 has 13 residues. DNA for the CDR3: TGTGCCAGCAGTGAAGACAGGAGAGGCATTCAGTACTTC. Translation gives CASSEDRRGIQYF.

There are many counts of this clonotype. The V and J genes are TRBV7-6 and TRBJ2-3; 9 nucleotides line up with TRBD2. This CDR3 has 16 residues. The V and J ends lost 1 base and 2 bases, in that order; junction bases with no gene match: 4. Germline V gene lookup returns CDR1 SGHVS and CDR2 FNYEAQ. The CDR3 protein is CASSLGAGGSTDTQYF. CDR3 nucleotides: TGTGCCAGCAGCTTAGGAGCGGGGGGATCCACAGATACGCAGTATTTT.